The 28 T cell receptor beta chains listed next were all sequenced from one sample in a study of T cells expressing NK-cell markers. Reanalyzing the 5' RACE reads, TCRdb keeps one entry per CDR3 protein, without DNA. The sample data list about 460,000 distinct CDR3 sequences. Sequences were obtained from blood T cells: a sorted CD56 or NKG2C T cell subset, CD4+ or CD8+ T cells, or bulk PBMC T cells (not recorded which). All receptors derive from a woman in her fifties or sixties in good health.

The rearrangement joins TRBV28 to TRBJ2-1; TCRdb's D gene call, TRBD1, goes unchecked for lack of DNA. Germline values: CDR1 MDHEN, CDR2 SYDVKM. The CDR3 is 14 residues long. The CDR3 here is CASPFTDRSNEQFF.

The J gene is TRBJ2-2, the V gene TRBV7-9. The CDR3 is 12 residues long. Germline lookup yields CDR1 SEHNR and CDR2 FQNEAQ (reference sequence). The CDR3 here is CASRFSWGELFF. Variable domain in full (rest from reference TRBV7-9 and TRBJ2-2): DTGVSQNPRHKITKRGQNVTFRCDPISEHNRLYWYRQTLGQGPEFLTYFQNEAQLEKSRLLSDRFSAERPKGSFSTLEIQRTEQGDSAMYLCASRFSWGELFFGEGSRLTVL.

The CDR3 sequence: CASSLEGLASDTQYF. The chain combines TRBV5-1 with TRBJ2-3; the D gene TCRdb calls, TRBD2, cannot be checked with no DNA. CDR1 is SGHRS, CDR2 YFSETQ, per germline. The CDR3 is 15 residues long. The full variable domain, rest sourced from reference TRBV5-1 and TRBJ2-3, is KAGVTQTPRYLIKTRGQQVTLSCSPISGHRSVSWYQQTPGQGLQFLFEYFSETQRNKGNFPGRFSGRQFSNSRSEMNVSTLELGDSALYLCASSLEGLASDTQYFGPGTRLTVL.

The rearrangement links TRBV18 to TRBJ2-1; TCRdb's D call, TRBD2, is unchecked because there is no DNA. The germline V gene has CDR1 KGHSH and CDR2 LQKENI. The CDR3 length is 13 residues. The chain's CDR3 is CASSSSGTAEQFF. The complete variable domain, with remaining parts taken from reference TRBV18 and TRBJ2-1, reads NAGVMQNPRHLVRRRGQEARLRCSPMKGHSHVYWYRQLPEEGLKFMVYLQKENIIDESGMPKERFSAEFPKEGPSILRIQQVVRGDSAAYFCASSSSGTAEQFFGPGTRLTVL.

This chain uses TRBV7-3 with TRBJ2-6; TCRdb outputs TRBD2, but without DNA this stays unchecked. CDR3 size: 17 residues. Germline V gene data show CDR1 as SGHTA and CDR2 as FQGTGA. The CDR3 loop is CASSLMASGSGANVLTF.

The V and J genes are TRBV5-1 and TRBJ2-4; the TCRdb D gene call, TRBD2, has no DNA to confirm it. The CDR3 has 14 residues. Germline V CDR1 and CDR2: SGHRS, YFSETQ. The CDR3 protein is CASSVGVAGNIQYF.

This chain joins TRBV11-2 and TRBJ2-3; the TRBD1 assignment by TCRdb is unverifiable without DNA. CDR1 SGHAT and CDR2 FQNNGV come from the germline V gene. This CDR3 is built from 15 residues. The CDR3 sequence is CASSARDHRTDTQYF.

The rearrangement uses TRBV7-2 and TRBJ1-1; the TCRdb D gene call, TRBD1, has no DNA to confirm it. Germline V gene data show CDR1 as SGHTA and CDR2 as FQGNSA. This CDR3 region has 18 residues. CDR3: CASSLVAGQGGWPTEAFF.

The V gene is TRBV20-1, the J gene TRBJ2-1; TCRdb lists TRBD1, though no DNA is available to test this call. Germline V lookup: CDR1 DFQATT, CDR2 SNEGSKA (reference sequence). The CDR3 is made up of 13 amino acids. The CDR3 sequence is CSAPNRDRGRQFF.

The chain has TRBV5-1 and TRBJ1-5; TCRdb selects TRBD1, and the lack of DNA leaves this call unchecked. The CDR3 has 16 amino acids. CDR1 and CDR2 (germline): SGHRS, YFSETQ. CDR3 sequence: CASSLARTGRNQPQHF.

The chain combines TRBV25-1 with TRBJ2-1; TCRdb names TRBD2, which stays unverified in the absence of DNA. The CDR3 sequence is 13 residues long. CDR1 MGHDK and CDR2 SYGVNS come from the germline V gene. The chain's CDR3 is CASSRLAENEQFF.

The rearrangement joins TRBV29-1 to TRBJ2-5; TCRdb reports TRBD1, a call that lacks DNA to check it against. The CDR3 spans 14 residues. Germline V lookup: CDR1 SQVTM, CDR2 ANQGSEA. Here the CDR3 reads CSVEDPDTHGTQYF.

The CDR3 is CASSLRLGRSGANVLTF. V and J are TRBV5-1 and TRBJ2-6; TCRdb calls TRBD2, which cannot be checked without DNA. The CDR3 has 17 residues. CDR1 and CDR2 (germline): SGHRS, YFSETQ.

The gene calls are TRBV7-8 and TRBJ1-2; TCRdb's assignment of TRBD1 cannot be checked, as there is no DNA. Germline-derived CDR1 and CDR2 are SGHVS and FQNEAQ. The CDR3 runs to 15 residues. The CDR3 here is CASSKDRASNYGYTF.

This rearrangement joins TRBV11-3 to TRBJ2-5; the TCRdb D gene call, TRBD1, has no DNA to confirm it. The CDR3 is 15 residues long. Germline CDR1 and CDR2: SGHNT and YENEEA. CDR3 sequence: CASDRQGTTKETQYF. The entire variable domain, with the rest obtained from reference TRBV11-3 and TRBJ2-5, is as follows: EAGVVQSPRYKIIEKKQPVAFWCNPISGHNTLYWYLQNLGQGPELLIRYENEEAVDDSQLPKDRFSAERLKGVDSTLKIQPAELGDSAVYLCASDRQGTTKETQYFGPGTRLLVL.

This rearrangement joins TRBV11-2 to TRBJ2-2; there is no DNA to check the TCRdb D call of TRBD2. The CDR3 is 17 residues long. The germline gives CDR1 SGHAT, CDR2 FQNNGV. The CDR3 protein is CASSLVAGGRAPGELFF.

The chain employs TRBV9 and TRBJ2-7; with no DNA, the TCRdb D assignment of TRBD1 cannot be verified. Germline-derived CDR1 and CDR2 are SGDLS and YYNGEE. This CDR3 contains 15 residues. The CDR3 here is CASSSGAKPSYEQYF.

This rearrangement joins TRBV29-1 to TRBJ2-5. Per the germline V gene, CDR1 is SQVTM and CDR2 is ANQGSEA. The CDR3 length is 11 residues. CDR3 region: CSVGIQETQYF.

This chain connects TRBV10-1 to TRBJ2-3; absent DNA, TCRdb's TRBD2 call cannot be checked. Germline CDR1 reads WNHNN; CDR2 reads SYGVQD (reference sequence). This CDR3 region has 17 residues. The chain's CDR3 is CASGSGTSGTSGGSQYF.

The chain has TRBV6-2 or TRBV6-3 and TRBJ2-1; absent DNA, TCRdb's TRBD2 call cannot be checked. CDR1 MNHEY and CDR2 SVGEGT come from the germline V gene. This CDR3 is built from 16 residues. The CDR3 sequence: CASRPSGRARYNEQFF.

This chain uses TRBV13 with TRBJ2-7; TCRdb calls TRBD1, which cannot be checked without DNA. Germline CDR1 PRHDT, CDR2 FYEKMQ (reference sequence). The CDR3 has 18 residues. The CDR3 is CASSGQGERIWSSYEQYF.

This chain joins TRBV9 and TRBJ1-1; checking the TCRdb D call of TRBD1 is not possible without DNA. CDR3 length equals 15 residues. Germline V gene lookup returns CDR1 SGDLS and CDR2 YYNGEE. The CDR3 loop is CASSGRTAKNTEAFF.

This chain uses TRBV9 with TRBJ2-1; TCRdb reports TRBD2, a call that lacks DNA to check it against. The CDR3 has 17 amino acids. Looked up from germline, CDR1 is SGDLS and CDR2 is YYNGEE. This CDR3 reads CASSVAIGLTIYNEQFF.

The V gene is TRBV24-1, the J gene TRBJ2-1; TCRdb proposes TRBD1, but this gene call is untestable without DNA. The CDR3 sequence is 12 residues long. Germline V gene data show CDR1 as KGHDR and CDR2 as SFDVKD. CDR3 in amino acids: CATRGRTREQFF.

V is TRBV10-3 and J is TRBJ2-7. The germline gives CDR1 ENHRY, CDR2 SYGVKD. The CDR3 has 14 residues. CDR3 loop: CAISEAWPSYEQYF.

The chain recombines TRBV5-6 with TRBJ1-3; without DNA, the TCRdb call of TRBD1 cannot be checked. Per the germline V gene, CDR1 is SGHDT and CDR2 is YYEEEE. This CDR3 has 14 residues. The CDR3 sequence is CASSPRGPGNTIYF.

The genes are TRBV20-1 and TRBJ2-3; the D call from TCRdb, TRBD1, cannot be confirmed without DNA. The CDR3 runs to 13 residues. Germline V gene sequence: CDR1 DFQATT, CDR2 SNEGSKA (reference sequence). The CDR3 is CSAPGRSRDTQYF.

The chain carries TRBV12-3 or TRBV12-4 and TRBJ2-7; no DNA is available, so the TRBD1 call from TCRdb remains unchecked. The CDR3 has 17 amino acids. The CDR3 sequence: CASSLEQSGQISYEQYF.